These 32 T cell receptor beta chains share one sample of origin, sequenced in a study of cytomegalovirus exposure and HLA in healthy donors. Researchers ran the PCR with 60 Vbeta and 13 Jbeta primers. Generated by immunoSEQ multiplex PCR, the TCRdb table keeps only in-frame clones and is missing some. The repertoire consists of fewer than 70,000 clones, with 75% to 85% occurring once and the leading ten covering 1.6%. The specimen was PBMCs. The source of these receptors is a human donor in good health.

The chain has TRBV27 and TRBJ1-4; D is uncertain. V lost 3 bases and J 4 bases, leaving 9 bases between the germline ends. The CDR3 extends over 14 amino acids. Germline CDR1 MNHEY, CDR2 SMNVEV (reference sequence). This CDR3 reads CASSLRRGNEKLFF. DNA for the CDR3: TGTGCCAGCAGTTTGAGACGGGGTAATGAAAAACTGTTTTTT.

This chain joins TRBV6-6 and TRBJ1-1, with D tentatively TRBD1 (6 bases). V was clipped by 0 bases and J by 1 base, with 9 bases between them. Germline assignment: CDR1 MNHNY and CDR2 SVGAGI (reference sequence). The length of the CDR3 is 15 residues. CDR3 sequence reads: CASSYSPGQNTEAFF. The CDR3 DNA follows: TGTGCCAGCAGTTACTCACCGGGACAGAACACTGAAGCTTTCTTT.

DNA for the CDR3: TGCGCCAGCAGACGACAAGGCTCCTACAATGAGCAGTTCTTC. Residues: CASRRQGSYNEQFF. The chain joins TRBV5-1 to TRBJ2-1; D uncertain. This CDR3 region has 14 residues. Trimming cost V 5 bases and J 0 bases, with 9 bases left between them. CDR1 and CDR2 (germline): SGHRS, YFSETQ.

J is TRBJ1-1 and V is TRBV19, with D possibly matching TRBD1 (5 bases). Germline V gene data show CDR1 as LNHDA and CDR2 as SQIVND (reference sequence). Trimming removed 5 bases at V and 2 bases at J, with 12 bases between. The CDR3 runs 14 residues. The CDR3 is CASSPLTANTEAFF. The CDR3 nucleotides are TGTGCCAGTAGTCCCCTGACAGCTAACACTGAAGCTTTCTTT.

This chain uses TRBV25-1 with TRBJ2-7; 9 bases fit TRBD1. In germline, CDR1 is MGHDK, CDR2 SYGVNS. The CDR3 runs to 16 residues. After removal of 4 bases from V and 4 bases from J, the junction contained 11 bases not matched to a gene. The CDR3 sequence is CASSGVRDRVIYEQYF. CDR3 nucleotides: TGTGCCAGCAGTGGGGTGCGGGACAGGGTAATATACGAGCAGTACTTC.

This clone was detected once. The chain has TRBV7-2 and TRBJ2-3; D not resolved. CDR3 length: 16 residues. Germline V gene data show CDR1 as SGHTA and CDR2 as FQGNSA. Trimming left V 6 bases short and J 2 bases short, with 18 bases between. The CDR3 protein is CASSKPYYTPTDTQYF. CDR3 DNA: TGTGCCAGCAGTAAACCCTACTATACTCCCACAGATACGCAGTATTTT.

V and J are TRBV4-1 and TRBJ2-7; weak D call: TRBD2 (5 bases). V was clipped by 0 bases and J by 2 bases, with 14 bases between them. Per germline, CDR1 MGHRA and CDR2 YSYEKL. The CDR3 has 16 amino acids. CDR3 nucleotide sequence: TGCGCCAGCAGCCAAGATCCCAGGACTCGGACCTACGAGCAGTACTTC. Translation gives CASSQDPRTRTYEQYF.

The V gene is TRBV4-3, the J gene TRBJ2-3; D might be TRBD1 (6 bases). V lost 2 bases, J lost 7 bases, and 16 bases lay in between. Germline CDR1 is LGHNA and CDR2 is YSLEER. The CDR3 has 15 residues. CDR3 bases: TGCGCCAGCAGCCAACAGACAGGAGGCGCATATACGCAGTATTTT. This translates into CASSQQTGGAYTQYF.

The chain recombines TRBV11-1 with TRBJ1-1; 7 nucleotides match TRBD1. The CDR3 has 14 residues. The germline V gene encodes CDR1 SGHAT and CDR2 FQDESV (reference sequence). V lost 6 bases to trimming and J lost 7 bases; unmatched junction nucleotides: 11. CDR3 sequence (DNA): TGTGCCAGCAGTCACCCCCCGGGACAGAGTGAAGCTTTCTTT. Residues: CASSHPPGQSEAFF.

The chain links TRBV4-2 to TRBJ2-1, with D tentatively TRBD2 (6 bases). The V gene lost 0 bases and the J gene lost 5 bases, with 11 bases spanning the gap. Germline V gives CDR1 LGHNA, CDR2 YNFKEQ. The CDR3 totals 15 residues. CDR3 sequence (DNA): TGTGCCAGCAGCCAAGAGCAGGTAGCGGACAATGAGCAGTTCTTC. It is translated as CASSQEQVADNEQFF.

The chain uses TRBV7-2 and TRBJ2-7; 11 bases map to TRBD2. Losses at the gene ends were 5 bases for V and 6 bases for J; bases not matched to a gene: 9. Looked up from germline, CDR1 is SGHTA and CDR2 is FQGNSA. This CDR3 has 15 amino acids. The CDR3 spells CASSPLLAGVGEQYF. CDR3 DNA sequence: TGTGCCAGCAGCCCCCTACTAGCGGGAGTGGGCGAGCAGTACTTC.

The chain is built from TRBV5-6 and TRBJ2-2; perhaps TRBD1 as D (5 bases). Germline lookup yields CDR1 SGHDT and CDR2 YYEEEE. The CDR3 is 13 residues long. Between the trimmed V and J ends, which lost 9 bases and 8 bases, there was a span of 17 bases. The CDR3 DNA follows: TGTGCCACACGCCAGGGTTTTTCAGGGGAGCTGTTTTTT. Translated: CATRQGFSGELFF.

CDR3: CASSPDRVGRQFF. CDR3 DNA: TGTGCCAGCAGCCCGGACAGGGTAGGGAGGCAGTTCTTC. The rearrangement links TRBV7-3 to TRBJ2-1; the match to TRBD1 covers 8 bases. The CDR3 sequence is 13 residues long. The V gene end was trimmed by 5 bases and the J gene end by 12 bases; junction bases not matched to a gene: 9. The germline V gene encodes CDR1 SGHTA and CDR2 FQGTGA.

The chain uses TRBV2 and TRBJ2-1; 13 nucleotides align to TRBD2. V shed 6 bases and J 2 bases; nucleotides not matched to a gene: 16. The CDR3 contains 20 residues. Germline-derived CDR1 and CDR2 are SNHLY and FYNNEI. CDR3 sequence reads: CASSLMGRLAGGGAYNEQFF. The DNA for the CDR3 is TGTGCCAGCAGCCTAATGGGGAGACTAGCGGGAGGCGGGGCCTACAATGAGCAGTTCTTC.

The V gene is TRBV27, the J gene TRBJ2-2, with 7 bases lining up with TRBD1. The CDR3 runs to 14 residues. CDR1 is MNHEY and CDR2 is SMNVEV in the germline V gene (reference sequence). Trimming took 5 bases from V and 8 from J; bases not matched to a gene: 8. Written as DNA, the CDR3 is TGTGCCAGCAGTACCCTAGACAGGGAAGGGGAGCTGTTTTTT. This codes for CASSTLDREGELFF.

This rearrangement joins TRBV7-9 to TRBJ2-5; 9 bases line up with TRBD1. Per the germline V gene, CDR1 is SEHNR and CDR2 is FQNEAQ (reference sequence). After removal of 2 bases from V and 5 bases from J, the junction contained 3 bases not matched to a gene. The CDR3 is 14 amino acids. CDR3 protein: CASSLTGGGETQYF. For the CDR3, the DNA is TGTGCCAGCAGCTTAACAGGGGGCGGTGAGACCCAGTACTTC.

This chain uses TRBV10-3 with TRBJ2-1; 7 nucleotides align to TRBD1. The CDR3 extends over 16 amino acids. The ends lost 2 bases at V and 0 bases at J; junction bases unmatched: 4. The germline V gene has CDR1 ENHRY and CDR2 SYGVKD. DNA of the CDR3: TGTGCCATCAGTGAGGGGGACAGTTCCTCCTACAATGAGCAGTTCTTC. Amino acid sequence: CAISEGDSSSYNEQFF.

The chain uses TRBV15 and TRBJ2-3; no clear D. Germline loops: CDR1 LNHNV, CDR2 YYDKDF (reference sequence). The CDR3 loop spans 15 amino acids. Trimming left V 0 bases short and J 7 bases short, with 14 bases between. For the CDR3, the DNA is TGTGCCACCAGCAGAGATGGTTACTCGTCTTATACGCAGTATTTT. This translates into CATSRDGYSSYTQYF.

This clone was detected once. The chain combines TRBV15 with TRBJ2-7; possibly TRBD1 for D (6 bases). The germline V and J ends were trimmed by 3 bases and 6 bases, with 9 bases remaining between them. CDR3 length equals 12 residues. Germline CDR1 LNHNV, CDR2 YYDKDF (reference sequence). The CDR3 sequence is CATSSRGREQYF. The CDR3 DNA reads TGTGCCACCAGCAGCAGGGGACGCGAGCAGTACTTC.

A single count supports this clone. The chain uses TRBV18 and TRBJ2-1, with TRBD2 as a possible D gene (6 bases). V lost 4 bases and J 0 bases, leaving 16 bases between the germline ends. CDR1 is KGHSH, CDR2 LQKENI, per germline. The CDR3 length is 17 residues. CDR3 loop: CASSRLGAGNSYNEQFF. The CDR3 nucleotides read TGTGCCAGCTCACGTCTTGGGGCGGGGAACTCCTACAATGAGCAGTTCTTC.

This rearrangement joins TRBV9 to TRBJ1-2; a weak D match, TRBD1 (6 bases). This CDR3 is built from 14 residues. V lost 2 bases to trimming and J lost 2 bases, with 10 bases between them. Germline V CDR1 and CDR2: SGDLS, YYNGEE. Here the CDR3 DNA reads TGTGCCAGCAGCGTGTTGACAGGAAACTATGGCTACACCTTC. This gives the protein CASSVLTGNYGYTF.

This clone has more than one count but fewer than ten. This chain links TRBV6-4 with TRBJ2-3; 11 nucleotides agree with TRBD2. Germline-derived CDR1 and CDR2 are MRHNA and SNTAGT. The junction had 6 bases not matched to a gene; V was cut back by 4 bases and J by 3 bases. The length of the CDR3 is 16 residues. The CDR3 sequence: CASSVGLAGGTDTQYF. The CDR3 DNA is TGTGCCAGCAGTGTTGGGCTAGCGGGAGGAACAGATACGCAGTATTTT.

This sequence joins TRBV28 and TRBJ2-1; 9 positions agree with TRBD1. Per the germline V gene, CDR1 is MDHEN and CDR2 is SYDVKM. This CDR3 comprises 14 residues. After removal of 5 bases from V and 1 base from J, the junction contained 0 bases not matched to a gene. The CDR3 here is CASSGQGSYNEQFF. CDR3 in DNA: TGTGCCAGCAGTGGACAGGGGTCCTACAATGAGCAGTTCTTC.

CDR3 sequence: CASSLFRDEKLFF. The CDR3 region has the DNA TGTGCCAGCAGCTTGTTCAGGGATGAAAAACTGTTTTTT. This rearrangement joins TRBV5-6 to TRBJ1-4; D is perhaps TRBD1 (5 bases). Germline V gives CDR1 SGHDT, CDR2 YYEEEE. Deletions cut 1 base from V and 6 bases from J, with 7 bases between. CDR3 length: 13 residues.

The genes are TRBV7-6 and TRBJ1-2; 9 bases line up with TRBD1. This CDR3 region has 17 residues. The V and J ends lost 4 bases and 8 bases, in that order; junction bases with no gene match: 17. Germline V CDR1 and CDR2: SGHVS, FNYEAQ. CDR3 amino acids: CASSSLLRDRVARGYTF. Here the CDR3 DNA reads TGTGCCAGCAGCTCGCTGCTCCGGGACAGGGTGGCGAGGGGCTACACCTTC.

The chain carries TRBV9 and TRBJ1-1; D perhaps matches TRBD1 (6 bases). Trimming pared 3 bases from V and 3 bases from J, leaving 15 bases between. From germline, CDR1 is SGDLS and CDR2 YYNGEE. This CDR3 has 15 amino acids. DNA for the CDR3: TGTGCCAGCAGCGCCCAGGGGATGGGGGACACTGAAGCTTTCTTT. Translation: CASSAQGMGDTEAFF.

A single count supports this clone. The rearrangement links TRBV6-5 to TRBJ1-5; D gene unclear. This CDR3 has 13 amino acids. V was pared by 5 bases and J by 4 bases, with 9 bases between. The germline V gene encodes CDR1 MNHEY and CDR2 SVGAGI. The CDR3 loop reads CASSEVTNQPQHF. CDR3 bases: TGTGCCAGCAGTGAAGTCACAAATCAGCCCCAGCATTTT.

The chain joins TRBV15 to TRBJ2-5, with no clear D. CDR1 LNHNV and CDR2 YYDKDF come from the germline V gene (reference sequence). The CDR3 covers 13 residues. V was trimmed by 0 bases and J by 5 bases, leaving 7 bases between them. CDR3 in amino acids: CATSRDPAETQYF. In DNA form, the CDR3 reads TGTGCCACCAGCAGAGATCCCGCGGAGACCCAGTACTTC.

V usage is TRBV4-2 and J usage is TRBJ1-5; D not resolved. V was cut by 0 bases and J by 4 bases, with 10 bases left in between. The CDR3 extends over 15 amino acids. Germline loops: CDR1 LGHNA, CDR2 YNFKEQ. In DNA, the CDR3 is TGTGCCAGCAGCCAAGATAACAGATCAAATCAGCCCCAGCATTTT. Translating it yields CASSQDNRSNQPQHF.

The V call is TRBV11-2, the J call TRBJ2-1; 12 bases are shared with TRBD2. CDR1 is SGHAT, CDR2 FQNNGV, per germline. The CDR3 extends over 16 amino acids. V was pared by 4 bases and J by 8 bases, with 9 bases of the junction left unmatched. Here the CDR3 DNA reads TGTGCCAGCAGCTCCCAGACTAGCGGGAGTGTCTATGAGCAGTTCTTC. Amino acid sequence: CASSSQTSGSVYEQFF.

V usage is TRBV18 and J usage is TRBJ1-3; D gene ambiguous. The CDR3 contains 17 residues. In germline, CDR1 is KGHSH, CDR2 LQKENI. V was trimmed by 4 bases and J by 0 bases, leaving 16 bases between them. Here the CDR3 reads CASSRNSGENSGNTIYF. The CDR3 nucleotides are TGTGCCAGCTCACGGAACAGCGGGGAAAACTCTGGAAACACCATATATTTT.

This clone was seen only a few times. The gene calls are TRBV19 and TRBJ1-1; weak D call: TRBD1 (5 bases). Trimming took 7 bases from V and 2 from J, leaving 17 bases between them. Germline V gene lookup returns CDR1 LNHDA and CDR2 SQIVND (reference sequence). The CDR3 is 15 residues long. CDR3 loop: CASISLGRGNTEAFF. The CDR3 coding sequence is TGTGCCAGTATCTCTCTAGGGAGGGGCAACACTGAAGCTTTCTTT.